This TCR beta chain was recovered during a study of CXCR3-negative and CXCR3-positive naive CD8 T cells. Study-level information: Summed over all libraries, TRB reads came to approximately 140 million, with about 1.5 +/- 0.3 million per library.

UMI-labeled TRB cDNA libraries were prepared by 5' RACE. Reanalyzing the 5' RACE reads, TCRdb keeps one entry per CDR3 protein, without DNA. The sample table includes approximately 98,000 distinct CDR3 sequences. The CDR3 consists of 19 residues. The germline gives CDR1 MDHEN, CDR2 SYDVKM. To note about this clonotype: What it recognizes is unknown.

General study points: CXCR3-positive naive cells carried more hydrophobic TRB CDR3s than CXCR3-negative ones.

Sequenced input: naive CXCR3+ CD8+ T cells from blood. Subset defined: CD45RO-CCR7+CD27+CD95- naive CD8+ T cells expressing CXCR3 (TNR3+). The chain is built from TRBV28 and TRBJ2-2; TCRdb's assignment of TRBD2 cannot be checked, as there is no DNA. The receptor was derived from a human donor in good health. Some clones in this sample may be carry-over from other donors' samples. The CDR3: CASSTQLAGGPGWAGELFF.